Each of the 32 T cell receptor beta chains below was sequenced from the same sample in a study of blood T cell repertoires in COVID-19. Method: immunoSEQ multiplex PCR; TCRdb's copy keeps in-frame clones and lacks some. The table records fewer than 180,000 clones, over 65% of them present only once. The sequenced sample was peripheral blood. The receptors were sampled from a man between 65 and 85 years old with acute or convalescent COVID-19.

This chain links TRBV6-5 with TRBJ2-3; TRBD2 might be the D (5 bases). V lost 6 bases to trimming and J lost 5 bases, with 9 bases between them. The CDR3 covers 12 residues. In germline, CDR1 is MNHEY, CDR2 SVGAGI. This CDR3 is CASRRTVDTQYF. In nucleotides, the CDR3 is TGTGCCAGCAGACGGACTGTAGATACGCAGTATTTT.

This clone came up a few times. V and J are TRBV7-9 and TRBJ2-1, with 12 bases aligning to TRBD2. The germline V gene has CDR1 SEHNR and CDR2 FQNEAQ (reference sequence). V gave up 3 bases and J gave up 6 bases; unmatched junction bases: 3. This CDR3 region has 15 residues. CDR3 coding DNA: TGTGCCAGCAGCTTCTCTAGCGGGGGGGCCAATGAGCAGTTCTTC. This sequence encodes CASSFSSGGANEQFF.

The chain recombines TRBV19 with TRBJ1-1; 10 nucleotides line up with TRBD1. CDR1 is LNHDA, CDR2 SQIVND, per germline (reference sequence). CDR3 length equals 14 residues. V was pared by 5 bases and J by 3 bases, with 3 bases of the junction left unmatched. The CDR3: CASSGQGGYTEAFF. The DNA for the CDR3 is TGTGCCAGTAGTGGACAGGGGGGATACACTGAAGCTTTCTTT. Filled out from reference TRBV19 and TRBJ1-1, the complete variable domain reads DGGITQSPKYLFRKEGQNVTLSCEQNLNHDAMYWYRQDPGQGLRLIYYSQIVNDFQKGDIAEGYSVSREKKESFPLTVTSAQKNPTAFYLCASSGQGGYTEAFFGQGTRLTVV.

The chain carries TRBV6-5 and TRBJ2-1; TRBD1 agrees at 7 bases. The V gene's germline CDR1 is MNHEY and CDR2 SVGAGI. This CDR3 has 13 residues. V trimming: 8 bases; J trimming: 0 bases; junction bases outside the gene matches: 1. CDR3 region: CASSGGSYNEQFF. CDR3 nucleotide sequence: TGTGCCAGCTCAGGGGGCTCCTACAATGAGCAGTTCTTC.

The rearrangement uses TRBV6-1 and TRBJ1-6; no clear D gene. CDR1 MNHNS and CDR2 SASEGT come from the germline V gene. Trimming pared 6 bases from V and 8 bases from J, leaving 20 bases between. The CDR3 spans 16 residues. The CDR3 DNA reads TGTGCCAGCAGGGAAAGCCGGGCCTCGAGGGATTCACCCCTCCACTTT. Amino acids: CASRESRASRDSPLHF.

The chain is built from TRBV5-1 and TRBJ2-2; D not resolved. CDR3 size: 14 residues. Per the germline V gene, CDR1 is SGHRS and CDR2 is YFSETQ. Trimming removed 6 bases from V and 1 base from J, with 10 bases in between. The CDR3 reads CASKERQNTGELFF. The CDR3, as DNA: TGCGCCAGCAAGGAAAGACAGAACACCGGGGAGCTGTTTTTT.

The chain employs TRBV2 and TRBJ2-7; the D is unclear. The CDR3 is 14 residues long. V was pared by 7 bases and J by 3 bases, with 16 bases between. In germline, CDR1 is SNHLY, CDR2 FYNNEI. The DNA for the CDR3 is TGTGCCAGCACTAGGCCTTGGCAAGTCTACGAGCAGTACTTC. It specifies CASTRPWQVYEQYF.

The J gene is TRBJ1-4, the V gene TRBV3-1 (or the pseudogene TRBV3-2); 8 bases fit TRBD1. V shed 5 bases and J 8 bases; nucleotides not matched to a gene: 10. Germline values: CDR1 LGHDT, CDR2 YNNKEL (reference sequence). The CDR3 loop spans 15 amino acids. Here the CDR3 reads CASSDVTGVWEKLFF. DNA of the CDR3: TGTGCCAGCAGCGATGTGACAGGGGTTTGGGAAAAACTGTTTTTT.

The chain links TRBV19 to TRBJ2-1, with no clear D. V shed 3 bases and J shed 8 bases, with 11 bases lying between them. This CDR3 is 13 amino acids long. Germline values: CDR1 LNHDA, CDR2 SQIVND (reference sequence). The DNA for the CDR3 is TGTGCCAGTAGTATCATCCCAGGTCATGAGCAGTTCTTC. Protein product: CASSIIPGHEQFF.

The V gene is TRBV7-9, the J gene TRBJ2-3; unclear D gene. The germline V and J ends were trimmed by 5 bases and 6 bases, with 9 bases remaining between them. The CDR3 totals 12 residues. CDR1 is SEHNR, CDR2 FQNEAQ, per germline (reference sequence). CDR3 sequence: CASSPPGDTQYF. In DNA, the CDR3 is TGTGCCAGCAGCCCACCCGGGGATACGCAGTATTTT.

The chain couples TRBV7-3 to TRBJ2-5, with TRBD2 matching 7 bases. CDR1 is SGHTA and CDR2 is FQGTGA in the germline V gene. This CDR3 comprises 14 residues. The V segment lost 6 bases and the J segment 1 base; nucleotides outside the gene matches: 5. CDR3 sequence reads: CASSPGGTQETQYF. In DNA, the CDR3 is TGTGCCAGCAGTCCCGGGGGGACCCAAGAGACCCAGTACTTC.

V gene TRBV19 combines with J gene TRBJ2-7, with 10 bases that match TRBD2. V lost 3 bases to trimming and J lost 5 bases; unmatched junction nucleotides: 4. There are 14 residues in the CDR3. Germline lookup yields CDR1 LNHDA and CDR2 SQIVND (reference sequence). This chain's CDR3 is CASSMGLARHEQYF. In DNA form, the CDR3 reads TGTGCCAGTAGTATGGGACTAGCGAGACACGAGCAGTACTTC.

The chain carries TRBV15 and TRBJ2-1; 8 bases are a match to TRBD1. Germline V gene sequence: CDR1 LNHNV, CDR2 YYDKDF (reference sequence). The V and J ends lost 4 bases and 7 bases, in that order; junction bases with no gene match: 3. The CDR3 is 13 amino acids. The CDR3 here is CATSKDRENEQFF. As DNA, the CDR3 is TGTGCCACCAGCAAGGACAGGGAAAATGAGCAGTTCTTC.

CDR3 bases: TGTGCCAGCAGCCAACTCCCCGGAGATACTATACTTTCACCCCTCCACTTT. Translation: CASSQLPGDTILSPLHF. The rearrangement joins TRBV4-2 to TRBJ1-6; D is unclear. V lost 2 bases, J lost 9 bases, and 20 bases lay in between. CDR1 LGHNA and CDR2 YNFKEQ come from the germline V gene. The CDR3 length is 17 residues.

V is TRBV7-2 and J is TRBJ2-5, with 8 bases matching TRBD2. V shed 2 bases and J 5 bases; nucleotides not matched to a gene: 10. The CDR3 spans 16 residues. The germline V gene has CDR1 SGHTA and CDR2 FQGNSA. CDR3 in DNA: TGTGCCAGCAGCTTACAGAGCGGGAGTGTGGGGGAGACCCAGTACTTC. It specifies CASSLQSGSVGETQYF.

This chain links TRBV7-3 with TRBJ2-2; D is possibly TRBD2 (6 bases). Germline CDR1 SGHTA, CDR2 FQGTGA. Trimming cost V 5 bases and J 5 bases, with 9 bases left between them. The CDR3 is made up of 13 amino acids. CDR3 sequence reads: CASSETRTGELFF. CDR3 bases: TGTGCCAGCAGCGAGACTAGGACCGGGGAGCTGTTTTTT.

This clone was counted a single time. The V call is TRBV19, the J call TRBJ1-1, with TRBD1 as a possible D gene (6 bases). This CDR3 spans 15 amino acids. Germline V gene lookup returns CDR1 LNHDA and CDR2 SQIVND (reference sequence). The germline V and J ends were trimmed by 5 bases and 7 bases, with 20 bases remaining between them. Written as DNA, the CDR3 is TGTGCCAGTAGTGAAACTAACAGGGTCTTCGGTGAAGCTTTCTTT. The encoded protein is CASSETNRVFGEAFF.

The chain is built from TRBV5-4 and TRBJ1-4; a possible D gene is TRBD1 (6 bases). The V end lost 3 bases, the J end lost 5 bases, and 17 bases lay between the germline ends. Germline V gene sequence: CDR1 SGHNT, CDR2 YYREEE (reference sequence). The CDR3 spans 16 residues. This chain's CDR3 is CASSSSPGTRNEKLFF. CDR3 coding DNA: TGTGCCAGCAGCTCTTCCCCCGGGACACGGAATGAAAAACTGTTTTTT. Full variable domain (remainder filled in from reference TRBV5-4 and TRBJ1-4): ETGVTQSPTHLIKTRGQQVTLRCSSQSGHNTVSWYQQALGQGPQFIFQYYREEENGRGNFPPRFSGLQFPNYSSELNVNALELDDSALYLCASSSSPGTRNEKLFFGSGTQLSVL.

V usage is TRBV6-1 and J usage is TRBJ2-3, with D perhaps matching TRBD1 (6 bases). CDR3 length: 17 amino acids. Germline V gene data show CDR1 as MNHNS and CDR2 as SASEGT. Trimming stripped 2 bases from V and 5 bases from J, with 20 bases between. CDR3 DNA sequence: TGTGCCAGCAGTGAAATATGGGGAACAGGGAGTGAAGATACGCAGTATTTT. As protein: CASSEIWGTGSEDTQYF.

This chain links TRBV23-1 with TRBJ2-1, with TRBD1 matching 8 bases. TRBV23-1 is noted as an ORF with a role that remains uncertain. Trimming removed 0 bases from V and 7 bases from J; junction bases left unmatched: 8. CDR3 length: 16 amino acids. The DNA of the CDR3 is TGCGCCAGCAGTCAATCTGGCCGGGACAGGCATAATGAGCAGTTCTTC. Encoded protein: CASSQSGRDRHNEQFF.

This rearrangement joins TRBV11-3 to TRBJ1-1; TRBD1 matches 8 bases. V lost 5 bases to trimming and J lost 6 bases; unmatched junction nucleotides: 11. Germline CDR1 SGHNT, CDR2 YENEEA. The CDR3 extends over 15 amino acids. The CDR3 reads CASSPGGQGAPEAFF. The CDR3 DNA reads TGTGCCAGCAGCCCCGGTGGGCAGGGGGCCCCTGAAGCTTTCTTT.

The gene calls are TRBV11-3 and TRBJ1-1; 9 positions agree with TRBD1. Losses at the gene ends were 5 bases for V and 5 bases for J; bases not matched to a gene: 9. CDR1 and CDR2 from the germline V gene are SGHNT and YENEEA. The CDR3 is 15 residues long. In DNA, the CDR3 is TGTGCCAGCAGCCCGGGACAGGGAAAAAGGACTGAAGCTTTCTTT. It specifies CASSPGQGKRTEAFF. Full variable domain (rest looked up from reference TRBV11-3 and TRBJ1-1): EAGVVQSPRYKIIEKKQPVAFWCNPISGHNTLYWYLQNLGQGPELLIRYENEEAVDDSQLPKDRFSAERLKGVDSTLKIQPAELGDSAVYLCASSPGQGKRTEAFFGQGTRLTVV.

This rearrangement joins TRBV10-1 to TRBJ2-3, with TRBD2 matching 7 bases. Losses at the gene ends were 2 bases for V and 5 bases for J; bases not matched to a gene: 4. Germline-derived CDR1 and CDR2 are WNHNN and SYGVQD (reference sequence). The CDR3 contains 14 residues. The CDR3 is CASSEAGAIDTQYF. CDR3 nucleotides: TGCGCCAGCAGTGAGGCGGGAGCAATAGATACGCAGTATTTT.

This chain joins TRBV12-5 and TRBJ1-5; possibly TRBD1 for D (5 bases). The V end lost 8 bases, the J end lost 6 bases, and 14 bases lay between the germline ends. Per the germline V gene, CDR1 is LGHNT and CDR2 is FRNRAP. This CDR3 is built from 13 residues. Here the CDR3 DNA reads TGTGCTAGTCCTGGGGGGGAAGTTCAGCCCCAGCATTTT. It translates to CASPGGEVQPQHF.

This chain links TRBV7-3 with TRBJ2-5; 10 bases are a match to TRBD2. With V trimmed by 5 bases and J by 3 bases, 6 bases remained unmatched. The germline V gene has CDR1 SGHTA and CDR2 FQGTGA. This CDR3 is 15 amino acids long. The CDR3 is CASSPASGGKETQYF. CDR3 coding DNA: TGTGCCAGCAGCCCCGCTAGCGGGGGTAAAGAGACCCAGTACTTC.

The rearrangement joins TRBV5-8 to TRBJ1-1; 7 positions agree with TRBD1. Germline V gene sequence: CDR1 SGHTS, CDR2 YDEGEE. V lost 7 bases, J lost 0 bases, and 9 bases stayed unmatched. The CDR3 extends over 15 amino acids. CDR3 nucleotides: TGTGCCAGCGGACCAGGGGGAAAAATGAACACTGAAGCTTTCTTT. It yields the protein CASGPGGKMNTEAFF.

This chain connects TRBV6-5 to TRBJ2-2, with TRBD1 identical over 7 bases. Germline assignment: CDR1 MNHEY and CDR2 SVGAGI. The CDR3 spans 16 residues. Germline trimming cut 4 bases from V and 7 bases from J; bases unmatched to any gene: 12. CDR3 DNA sequence: TGTGCCAGCAGTTTCCAGGGACAGAGGAGTCACGGGGAGCTGTTTTTT. Protein: CASSFQGQRSHGELFF.

The V gene is TRBV11-2, the J gene TRBJ2-7; the match to TRBD1 covers 11 bases. This CDR3 spans 14 amino acids. The germline CDR1 and CDR2 sequences are SGHAT and FQNNGV. The junction had 10 bases not matched to a gene; V was cut back by 6 bases and J by 9 bases. For the CDR3, the DNA is TGTGCCAGCAGTCAAGGGACAGGGGGAGTCGCGCAGTACTTC. Translating it yields CASSQGTGGVAQYF.

The rearrangement links TRBV4-1 to TRBJ2-3; D is ambiguous. The germline CDR1 and CDR2 sequences are MGHRA and YSYEKL. The ends were cut back, 3 bases at V and 0 bases at J, with 7 bases in the middle. The CDR3 covers 14 residues. The CDR3 loop reads CASSQGRSTDTQYF. The CDR3 nucleotides read TGCGCCAGCAGCCAGGGCCGTAGCACAGATACGCAGTATTTT.

Only one count was recorded for this clone. This chain uses TRBV7-9 with TRBJ2-3; D is undetermined. There are 16 residues in the CDR3. Germline CDR1 reads SEHNR; CDR2 reads FQNEAQ (reference sequence). The V end was cut by 1 base, the J end by 8 bases, with 19 bases between. CDR3 nucleotides: TGTGCCAGCAGCTTAGAGGCGGTATATGGAGCTGTTACGCAGTATTTT. This sequence encodes CASSLEAVYGAVTQYF.

This rearrangement joins TRBV11-2 to TRBJ1-5, with 7 bases matching TRBD1. CDR1 is SGHAT and CDR2 is FQNNGV in the germline V gene. J gave up 3 bases and V 4 bases, and 3 bases lay outside the gene matches. CDR3 length equals 14 residues. CDR3 in DNA: TGTGCCAGCAGCTCCGGGACAGCCAATCAGCCCCAGCATTTT. Translating it yields CASSSGTANQPQHF.

This clone has at least ten counts. The chain has TRBV7-9 and TRBJ2-7; D gene ambiguous. This CDR3 is 13 amino acids long. CDR1 and CDR2 (germline): SEHNR, FQNEAQ (reference sequence). Trimming pared 8 bases from V and 5 bases from J, leaving 16 bases between. The DNA of the CDR3 is TGTGCCAGCCTACCTCTTCCCCCCCACGAGCAGTACTTC. It codes for CASLPLPPHEQYF.